The 10 T cell receptor beta chains below were found in one sample sequenced in a study of OX40 agonist ivuxolimab in advanced cancers. Libraries were prepared by immunoSEQ multiplex PCR; TCRdb keeps only in-frame clonotypes and omits some of them. The data contain 39,000 or so clones, around nine tenths of them singletons. The material sequenced was CD4+ or CD8+ T cells sorted from blood, taken in a trial of the OX40 agonist ivuxolimab. The source is an adult with an advanced solid tumor such as melanoma, head and neck, liver or kidney cancer.

This chain uses TRBV6-5 with TRBJ2-1; TRBD2 might be the D (5 bases). The CDR3 extends over 12 amino acids. CDR1 is MNHEY, CDR2 SVGAGI, per germline. The V end lost 6 bases, the J end lost 3 bases, and 6 bases lay between the germline ends. The CDR3 DNA is TGTGCCAGCAGAACTAGCTACAATGAGCAGTTCTTC. It encodes CASRTSYNEQFF.

This clone was observed a handful of times. The chain joins TRBV7-3 to TRBJ2-1, with 7 bases that match TRBD2. This CDR3 has 15 amino acids. J lost 2 bases, V lost 5 bases, and 6 bases had no gene match. Germline V gene data show CDR1 as SGHTA and CDR2 as FQGTGA. Written as DNA, the CDR3 is TGTGCCAGCAGCCAGTTAGCGGGTCCCTACAATGAGCAGTTCTTC. Encoded protein: CASSQLAGPYNEQFF.

This chain links TRBV11-2 with TRBJ1-3; 7 nucleotides agree with TRBD1. V lost 0 bases, J lost 0 bases, and 5 bases stayed unmatched. The CDR3 length is 17 residues. Germline CDR1 and CDR2: SGHAT and FQNNGV. The CDR3 reads CASSLDPPGGSGNTIYF. CDR3 DNA: TGTGCCAGCAGCTTAGATCCCCCAGGGGGCTCTGGAAACACCATATATTTT.

This sequence joins TRBV10-3 and TRBJ1-1; maybe TRBD1 (6 bases). The CDR3 totals 12 residues. With 5 bases removed from V and 5 bases from J, the gap between germline ends came to 9 bases. Per germline, CDR1 ENHRY and CDR2 SYGVKD. The CDR3 DNA follows: TGTGCCATCAGTACCCAGGGGACTGAAGCTTTCTTT. This translates into CAISTQGTEAFF.

The chain is built from TRBV5-6 and TRBJ2-3, with D maybe TRBD1 (5 bases). The germline gives CDR1 SGHDT, CDR2 YYEEEE. V lost 4 bases and J lost 4, with 10 bases in between. The CDR3 has 13 amino acids. This CDR3 reads CASSGATPDTQYF. The DNA of the CDR3 is TGTGCCAGCAGCGGGGCTACCCCAGATACGCAGTATTTT.

This clone was observed a few times. The V gene is TRBV2, the J gene TRBJ1-5; D is possibly TRBD1 (6 bases). The CDR3 is made up of 16 amino acids. V lost 3 bases and J 1 base, leaving 13 bases between the germline ends. Germline V gene data show CDR1 as SNHLY and CDR2 as FYNNEI. DNA of the CDR3: TGTGCCAGCAGTGATACAGGGAAGGGGAGCAATCAGCCCCAGCATTTT. Translation gives CASSDTGKGSNQPQHF.

The chain is built from TRBV2 and TRBJ1-6; the match to TRBD1 covers 9 bases. This CDR3 comprises 13 residues. Germline-derived CDR1 and CDR2 are SNHLY and FYNNEI. The V gene end was trimmed by 6 bases and the J gene end by 10 bases; junction bases not matched to a gene: 4. CDR3 amino acids: CASSGQGISPLHF. Written as DNA, the CDR3 is TGTGCCAGCAGCGGACAGGGGATCTCACCCCTCCACTTT.

This chain joins TRBV11-2 and TRBJ1-2; D is possibly TRBD1 (5 bases). There are 14 residues in the CDR3. The V gene's germline CDR1 is SGHAT and CDR2 FQNNGV. V was trimmed by 3 bases and J by 0 bases, leaving 8 bases between them. The CDR3 bases are TGTGCCAGCAGCTTGGGGCAGACTAACTATGGCTACACCTTC. As protein: CASSLGQTNYGYTF.

This chain joins TRBV7-2 and TRBJ1-1, with D unclear. The germline V gene has CDR1 SGHTA and CDR2 FQGNSA. V was pared by 3 bases and J by 1 base, with 3 bases between. This CDR3 has 12 amino acids. CDR3 amino acids: CASSFQNTEAFF. CDR3 bases: TGTGCCAGCAGCTTCCAGAACACTGAAGCTTTCTTT.

This clone occurred once. The chain employs TRBV19 and TRBJ2-7, with D perhaps TRBD2 (7 bases). V shed 6 bases and J shed 3 bases, with 15 bases lying between them. Germline V gene lookup returns CDR1 LNHDA and CDR2 SQIVND (reference sequence). This CDR3 has 14 residues. CDR3 region: CASSKGGGSYEQYF. CDR3 nucleotide sequence: TGTGCCAGTAGCAAGGGAGGGGGTAGCTACGAGCAGTACTTC. Combining the CDR3 with reference TRBV19 and TRBJ2-7 gives the whole variable domain DGGITQSPKYLFRKEGQNVTLSCEQNLNHDAMYWYRQDPGQGLRLIYYSQIVNDFQKGDIAEGYSVSREKKESFPLTVTSAQKNPTAFYLCASSKGGGSYEQYFGPGTRLTVT.